This TCR beta chain was observed in a study of shared clonotypes between healthy human individuals. Profiling relied on immunoSEQ multiplex PCR, and the TCRdb table lists in-frame clones only, not all of them. The sample yields 2 million to 2.5 million clones, about 92% seen once. The CDR3 consists of 13 residues. Germline V gives CDR1 MDHEN, CDR2 SYDVKM. V lost 6 bases and J 8 bases, leaving 14 bases between the germline ends. Sample: naive CD4+ T cells from PBMCs. The subset: CD45RA+ positively selected. The TCR comes from a young man in good health. Some clones in this sample may be carry-over from other donors' samples. The chain combines TRBV28 with TRBJ2-1, with D tentatively TRBD1 (6 bases). The CDR3 bases are TGTGCCAGCAGCCTTCGAGGGGGAGATGAGCAGTTCTTC. Its translation: CASSLRGGDEQFF.